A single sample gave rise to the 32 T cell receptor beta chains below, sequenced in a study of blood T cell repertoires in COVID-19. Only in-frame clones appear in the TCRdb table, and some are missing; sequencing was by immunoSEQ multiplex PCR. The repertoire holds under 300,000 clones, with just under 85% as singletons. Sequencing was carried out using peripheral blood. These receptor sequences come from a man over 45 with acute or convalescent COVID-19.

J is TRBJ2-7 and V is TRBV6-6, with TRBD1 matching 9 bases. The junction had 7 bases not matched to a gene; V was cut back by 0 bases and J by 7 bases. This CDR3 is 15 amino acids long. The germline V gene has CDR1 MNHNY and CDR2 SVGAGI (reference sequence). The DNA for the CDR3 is TGTGCCAGCAGTTACTCGACGGGGACAGGGAATGAGCAGTACTTC. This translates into CASSYSTGTGNEQYF.

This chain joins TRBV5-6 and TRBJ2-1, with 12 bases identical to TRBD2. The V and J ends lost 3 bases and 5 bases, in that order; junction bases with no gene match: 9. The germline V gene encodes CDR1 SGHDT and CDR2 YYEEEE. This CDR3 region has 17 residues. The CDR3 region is CASSWRSGLAGHNEQFF. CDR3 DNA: TGTGCCAGCAGCTGGCGATCGGGACTAGCGGGCCACAATGAGCAGTTCTTC.

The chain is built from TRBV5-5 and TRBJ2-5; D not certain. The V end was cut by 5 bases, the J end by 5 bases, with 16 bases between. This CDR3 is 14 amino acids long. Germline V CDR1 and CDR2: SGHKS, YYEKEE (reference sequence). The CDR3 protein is CASSDYGSLETQYF. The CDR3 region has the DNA TGTGCCAGCAGTGATTACGGGTCGTTGGAGACCCAGTACTTC. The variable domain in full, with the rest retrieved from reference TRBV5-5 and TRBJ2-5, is DAGVTQSPTHLIKTRGQQVTLRCSPISGHKSVSWYQQVLGQGPQFIFQYYEKEERGRGNFPDRFSARQFPNYSSELNVNALLLGDSALYLCASSDYGSLETQYFGPGTRLLVL.

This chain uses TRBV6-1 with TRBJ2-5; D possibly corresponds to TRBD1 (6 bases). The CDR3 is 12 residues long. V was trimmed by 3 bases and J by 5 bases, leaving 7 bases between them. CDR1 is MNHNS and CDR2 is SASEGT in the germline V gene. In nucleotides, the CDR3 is TGTGCCAGCAGTGATCAGGGGGAGACCCAGTACTTC. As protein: CASSDQGETQYF.

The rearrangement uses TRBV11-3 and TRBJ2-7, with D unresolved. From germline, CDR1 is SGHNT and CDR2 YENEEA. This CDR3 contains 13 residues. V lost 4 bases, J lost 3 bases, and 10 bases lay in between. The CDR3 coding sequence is TGTGCCAGCAGCTCAAGAGGAGACTACGAGCAGTACTTC. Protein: CASSSRGDYEQYF.

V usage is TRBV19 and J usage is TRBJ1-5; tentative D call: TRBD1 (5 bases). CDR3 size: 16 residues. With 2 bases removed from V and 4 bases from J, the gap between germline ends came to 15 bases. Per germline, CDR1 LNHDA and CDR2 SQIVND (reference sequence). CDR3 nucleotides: TGTGCCAGTAGTATAATTCTGTCCAGGGCAAATCAGCCCCAGCATTTT. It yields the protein CASSIILSRANQPQHF. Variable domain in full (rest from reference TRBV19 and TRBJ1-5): DGGITQSPKYLFRKEGQNVTLSCEQNLNHDAMYWYRQDPGQGLRLIYYSQIVNDFQKGDIAEGYSVSREKKESFPLTVTSAQKNPTAFYLCASSIILSRANQPQHFGDGTRLSIL.

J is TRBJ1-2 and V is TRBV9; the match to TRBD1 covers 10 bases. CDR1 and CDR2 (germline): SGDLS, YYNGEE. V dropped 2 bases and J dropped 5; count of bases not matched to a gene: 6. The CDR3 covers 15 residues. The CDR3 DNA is TGTGCCAGCAGCGTTGAGGGACAGGGGACTTATGGCTACACCTTC. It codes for CASSVEGQGTYGYTF.

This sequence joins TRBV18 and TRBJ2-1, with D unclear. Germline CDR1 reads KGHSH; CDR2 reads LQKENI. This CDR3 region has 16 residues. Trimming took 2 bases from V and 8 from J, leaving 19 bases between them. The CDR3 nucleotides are TGTGCCAGCTCACCAAGCGCGAGTTCCCACCGCGATGAGCAGTTCTTC. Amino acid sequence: CASSPSASSHRDEQFF.

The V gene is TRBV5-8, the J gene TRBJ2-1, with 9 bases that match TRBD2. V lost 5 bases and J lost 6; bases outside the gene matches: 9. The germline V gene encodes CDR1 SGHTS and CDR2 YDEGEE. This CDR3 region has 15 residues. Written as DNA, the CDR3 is TGTGCCAGCAGGGCGAGCGGGAGGTGGGGCAATGAGCAGTTCTTC. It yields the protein CASRASGRWGNEQFF.

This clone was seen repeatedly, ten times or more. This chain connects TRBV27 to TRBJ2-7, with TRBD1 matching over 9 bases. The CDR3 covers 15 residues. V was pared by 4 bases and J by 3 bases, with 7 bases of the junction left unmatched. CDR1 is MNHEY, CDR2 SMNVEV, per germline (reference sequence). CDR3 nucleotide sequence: TGTGCCAGCAGTTCGCAGGGACAGGGTCGCTACGAGCAGTACTTC. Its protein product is CASSSQGQGRYEQYF.

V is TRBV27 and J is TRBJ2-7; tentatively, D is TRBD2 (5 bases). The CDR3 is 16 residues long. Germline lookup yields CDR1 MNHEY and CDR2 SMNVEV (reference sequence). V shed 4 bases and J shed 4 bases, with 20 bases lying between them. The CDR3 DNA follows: TGTGCCAGCAGTTACTATCGGCCCGACCGAGGGTACGAGCAGTACTTC. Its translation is CASSYYRPDRGYEQYF.

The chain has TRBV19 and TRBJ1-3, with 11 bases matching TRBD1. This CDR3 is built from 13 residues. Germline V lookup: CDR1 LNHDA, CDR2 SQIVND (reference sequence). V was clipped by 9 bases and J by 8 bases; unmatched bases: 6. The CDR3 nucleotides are TGTGCCAGCGGGGACAGGGGGTTGGACACCATATATTTT. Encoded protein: CASGDRGLDTIYF.

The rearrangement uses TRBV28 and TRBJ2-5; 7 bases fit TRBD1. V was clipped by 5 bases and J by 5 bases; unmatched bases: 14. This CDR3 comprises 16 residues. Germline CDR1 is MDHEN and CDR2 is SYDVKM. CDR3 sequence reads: CASSPSTGPEFETQYF. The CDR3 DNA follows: TGTGCCAGCAGTCCCTCGACAGGGCCAGAATTCGAGACCCAGTACTTC.

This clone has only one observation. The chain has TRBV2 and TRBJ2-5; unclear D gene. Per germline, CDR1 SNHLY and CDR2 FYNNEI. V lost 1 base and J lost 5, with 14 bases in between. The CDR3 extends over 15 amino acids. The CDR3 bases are TGTGCCAGCAGTGAAGTGAGTCTAGGTGGGGAGACCCAGTACTTC. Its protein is CASSEVSLGGETQYF.

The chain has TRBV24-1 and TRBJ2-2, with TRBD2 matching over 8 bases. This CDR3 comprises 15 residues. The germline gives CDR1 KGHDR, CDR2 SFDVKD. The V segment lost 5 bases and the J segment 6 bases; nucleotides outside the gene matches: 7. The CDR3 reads CATSARGLEAGELFF. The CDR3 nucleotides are TGTGCCACCAGTGCGCGGGGACTAGAGGCCGGGGAGCTGTTTTTT.

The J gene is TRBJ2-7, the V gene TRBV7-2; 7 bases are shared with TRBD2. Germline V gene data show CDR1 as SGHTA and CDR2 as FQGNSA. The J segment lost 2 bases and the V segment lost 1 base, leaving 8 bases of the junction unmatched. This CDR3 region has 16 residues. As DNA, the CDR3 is TGTGCCAGCAGCTTAGTCTCTGGCCTAGCGGCCTACGAGCAGTACTTC. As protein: CASSLVSGLAAYEQYF.

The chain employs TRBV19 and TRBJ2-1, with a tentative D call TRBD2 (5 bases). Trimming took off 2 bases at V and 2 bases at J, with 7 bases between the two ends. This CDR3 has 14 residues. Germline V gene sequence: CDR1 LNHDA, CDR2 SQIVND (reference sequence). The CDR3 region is CASSIRDAYNEQFF. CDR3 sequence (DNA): TGTGCCAGTAGTATACGGGATGCCTACAATGAGCAGTTCTTC.

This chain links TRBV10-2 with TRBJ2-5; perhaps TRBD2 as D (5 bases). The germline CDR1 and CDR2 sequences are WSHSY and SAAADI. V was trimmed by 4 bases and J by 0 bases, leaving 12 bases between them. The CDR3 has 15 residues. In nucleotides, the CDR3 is TGCGCCAGCAGTGGGCGGACGGGAAACCAAGAGACCCAGTACTTC. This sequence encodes CASSGRTGNQETQYF.

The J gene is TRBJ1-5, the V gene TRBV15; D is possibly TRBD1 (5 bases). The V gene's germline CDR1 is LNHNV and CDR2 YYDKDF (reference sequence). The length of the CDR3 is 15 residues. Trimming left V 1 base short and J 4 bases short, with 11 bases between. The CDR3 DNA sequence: TGTGCCACCAGCAGAGTCGGGGGGGTGAATCAGCCCCAGCATTTT. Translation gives CATSRVGGVNQPQHF.

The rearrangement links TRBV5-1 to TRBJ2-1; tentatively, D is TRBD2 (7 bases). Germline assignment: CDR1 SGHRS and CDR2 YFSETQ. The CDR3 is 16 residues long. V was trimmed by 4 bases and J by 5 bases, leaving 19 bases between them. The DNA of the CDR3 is TGCGCCAGCAGCGTGGGGGGGCCCCCCCCCAACAATGAGCAGTTCTTC. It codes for CASSVGGPPPNNEQFF.

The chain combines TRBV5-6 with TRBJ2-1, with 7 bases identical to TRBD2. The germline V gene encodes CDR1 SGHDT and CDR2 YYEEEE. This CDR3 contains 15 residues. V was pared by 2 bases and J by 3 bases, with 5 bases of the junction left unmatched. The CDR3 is CASSLSRGGYNEQFF. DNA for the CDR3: TGTGCCAGCAGCTTAAGTCGCGGGGGCTACAATGAGCAGTTCTTC. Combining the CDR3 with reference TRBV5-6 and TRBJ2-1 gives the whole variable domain DAGVTQSPTHLIKTRGQQVTLRCSPKSGHDTVSWYQQALGQGPQFIFQYYEEEERQRGNFPDRFSGHQFPNYSSELNVNALLLGDSALYLCASSLSRGGYNEQFFGPGTRLTVL.

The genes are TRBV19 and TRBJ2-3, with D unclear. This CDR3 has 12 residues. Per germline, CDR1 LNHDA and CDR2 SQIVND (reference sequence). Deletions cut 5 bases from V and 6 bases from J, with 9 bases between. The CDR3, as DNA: TGTGCCAGTAGTCCCGGTCTGGATACGCAGTATTTT. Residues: CASSPGLDTQYF.

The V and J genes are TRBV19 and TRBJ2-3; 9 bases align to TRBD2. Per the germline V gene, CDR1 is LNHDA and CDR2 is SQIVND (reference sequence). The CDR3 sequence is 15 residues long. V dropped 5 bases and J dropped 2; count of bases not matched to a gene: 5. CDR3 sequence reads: CASSGGRAPTDTQYF. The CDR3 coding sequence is TGTGCCAGTAGTGGCGGGAGGGCCCCCACAGATACGCAGTATTTT.

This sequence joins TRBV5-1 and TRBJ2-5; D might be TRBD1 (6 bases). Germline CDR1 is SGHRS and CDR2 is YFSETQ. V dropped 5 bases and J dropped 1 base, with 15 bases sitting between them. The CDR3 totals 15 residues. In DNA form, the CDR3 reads TGCGCCAGCAGTCCCACGGGCAGGGGCCAAGAGACCCAGTACTTC. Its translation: CASSPTGRGQETQYF.

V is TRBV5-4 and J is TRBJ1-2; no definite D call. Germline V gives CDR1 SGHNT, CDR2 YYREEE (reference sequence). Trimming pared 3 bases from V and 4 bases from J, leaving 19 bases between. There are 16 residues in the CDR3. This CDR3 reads CASSSPLGGPTYGYTF. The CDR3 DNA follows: TGTGCCAGCAGCTCGCCTTTGGGAGGGCCTACCTATGGCTACACCTTC.

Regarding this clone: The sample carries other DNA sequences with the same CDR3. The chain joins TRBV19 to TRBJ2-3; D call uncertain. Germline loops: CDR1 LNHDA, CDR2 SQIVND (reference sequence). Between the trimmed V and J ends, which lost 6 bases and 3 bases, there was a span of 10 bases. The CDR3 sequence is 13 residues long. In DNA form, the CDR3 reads TGTGCCAGTAGGTTGGCCGGGACAGATACGCAGTATTTT. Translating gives CASRLAGTDTQYF.

The CDR3 region is CASSVGRSSYEQYF. The DNA for the CDR3 is TGTGCCAGCAGCGTAGGACGGAGTTCCTACGAGCAGTACTTC. V is TRBV9 and J is TRBJ2-7; D unresolved. Trimming took off 0 bases at V and 1 base at J, with 8 bases between the two ends. Germline lookup yields CDR1 SGDLS and CDR2 YYNGEE. This CDR3 is 14 amino acids long. Based on the CDR3 plus reference TRBV9 and TRBJ2-7, the full variable domain is DSGVTQTPKHLITATGQRVTLRCSPRSGDLSVYWYQQSLDQGLQFLIQYYNGEERAKGNILERFSAQQFPDLHSELNLSSLELGDSALYFCASSVGRSSYEQYFGPGTRLTVT.

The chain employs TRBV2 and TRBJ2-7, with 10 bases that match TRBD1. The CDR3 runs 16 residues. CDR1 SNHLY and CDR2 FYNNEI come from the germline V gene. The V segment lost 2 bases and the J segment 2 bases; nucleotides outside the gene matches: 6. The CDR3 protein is CASSEFIGQGAYEQYF. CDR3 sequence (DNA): TGTGCCAGCAGTGAATTCATTGGACAGGGGGCCTACGAGCAGTACTTC.

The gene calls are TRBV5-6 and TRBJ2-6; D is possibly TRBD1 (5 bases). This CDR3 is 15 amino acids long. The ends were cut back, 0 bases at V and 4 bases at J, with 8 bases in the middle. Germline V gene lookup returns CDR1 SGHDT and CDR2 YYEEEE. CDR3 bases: TGTGCCAGCAGCTTGGAGGGGTACGGGGCCAACGTCCTGACTTTC. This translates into CASSLEGYGANVLTF.

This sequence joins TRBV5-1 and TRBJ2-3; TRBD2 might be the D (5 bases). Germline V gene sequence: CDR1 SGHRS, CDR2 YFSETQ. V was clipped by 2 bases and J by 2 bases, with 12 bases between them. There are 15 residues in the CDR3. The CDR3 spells CASSLEDLNTDTQYF. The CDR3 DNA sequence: TGCGCCAGCAGCTTAGAGGACTTAAACACAGATACGCAGTATTTT.

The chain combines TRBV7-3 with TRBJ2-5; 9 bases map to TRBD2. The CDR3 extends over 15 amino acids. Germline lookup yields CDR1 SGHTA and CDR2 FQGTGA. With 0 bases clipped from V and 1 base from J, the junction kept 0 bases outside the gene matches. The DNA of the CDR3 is TGTGCCAGCAGCTTAACTAGCGGGGGCCAAGAGACCCAGTACTTC. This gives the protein CASSLTSGGQETQYF.

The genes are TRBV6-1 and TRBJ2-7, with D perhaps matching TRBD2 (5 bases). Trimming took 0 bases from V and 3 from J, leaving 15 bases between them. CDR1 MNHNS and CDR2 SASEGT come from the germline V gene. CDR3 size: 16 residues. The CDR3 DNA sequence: TGTGCCAGCAGTGAAGCAGTCAAGCGGATGAACTACGAGCAGTACTTC. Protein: CASSEAVKRMNYEQYF.